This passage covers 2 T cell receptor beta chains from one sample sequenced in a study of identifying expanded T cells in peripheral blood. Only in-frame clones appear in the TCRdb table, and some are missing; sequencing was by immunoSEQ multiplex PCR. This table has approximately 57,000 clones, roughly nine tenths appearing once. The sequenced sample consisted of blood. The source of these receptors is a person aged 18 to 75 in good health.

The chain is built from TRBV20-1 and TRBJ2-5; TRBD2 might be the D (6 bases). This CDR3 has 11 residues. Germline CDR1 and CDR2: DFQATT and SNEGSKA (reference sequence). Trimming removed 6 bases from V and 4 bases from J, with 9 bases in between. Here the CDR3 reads CSARLGETQYF. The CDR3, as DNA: TGCAGTGCGAGACTAGGAGAGACCCAGTACTTC.

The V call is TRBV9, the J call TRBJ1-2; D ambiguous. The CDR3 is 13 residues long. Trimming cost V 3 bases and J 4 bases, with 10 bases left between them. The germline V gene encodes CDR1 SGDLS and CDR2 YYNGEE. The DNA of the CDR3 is TGTGCCAGCAGCGCCGAGCCAACCTATGGCTACACCTTC. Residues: CASSAEPTYGYTF.